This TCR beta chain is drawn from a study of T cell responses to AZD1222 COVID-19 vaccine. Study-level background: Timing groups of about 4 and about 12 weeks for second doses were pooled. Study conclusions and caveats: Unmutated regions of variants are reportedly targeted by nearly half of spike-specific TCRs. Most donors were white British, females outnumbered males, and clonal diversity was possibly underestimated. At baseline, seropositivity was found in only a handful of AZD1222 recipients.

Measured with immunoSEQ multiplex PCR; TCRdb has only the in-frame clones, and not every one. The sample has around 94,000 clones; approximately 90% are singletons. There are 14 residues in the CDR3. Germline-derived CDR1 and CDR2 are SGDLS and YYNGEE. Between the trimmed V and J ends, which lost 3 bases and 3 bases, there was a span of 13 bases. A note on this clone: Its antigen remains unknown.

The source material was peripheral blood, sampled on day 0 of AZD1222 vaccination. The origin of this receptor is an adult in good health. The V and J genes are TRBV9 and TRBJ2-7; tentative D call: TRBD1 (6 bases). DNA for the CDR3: TGTGCCAGCAGCGAGGGGGTAGAGAACTACGAGCAGTACTTC. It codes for CASSEGVENYEQYF. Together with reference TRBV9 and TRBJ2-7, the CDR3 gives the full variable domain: DSGVTQTPKHLITATGQRVTLRCSPRSGDLSVYWYQQSLDQGLQFLIQYYNGEERAKGNILERFSAQQFPDLHSELNLSSLELGDSALYFCASSEGVENYEQYFGPGTRLTVT.